The next 27 T cell receptor beta chains were all read from a single sample in a study of tumor-infiltrating lymphocytes in primary liver carcinoma (dated by TCRdb to about 2017). The reads were generated on an Illumina HiSeq 2500. TCRbeta-specific cDNA was reverse-transcribed from around 0.45 ug total RNA using a constant-region primer and ProtoScript II reverse transcriptase. Construction of the TCRbeta libraries relied on three nested rounds of multiplex PCR, following a slightly modified ARM-PCR procedure. Multiplex TRBV1-TRBV30 forward primers and a Cbeta reverse primer were used in the first two PCR rounds, each of which was run for around 9 cycles. The public sequencing data were trimmed at Q25 with fastp and processed into clonotypes with MiXCR by TCRdb, which kept only in-frame beta chains. Under each unique CDR3 protein, matching rows form one entry showing the most common genes and DNA. The table for this sample lists approximately 340,000 distinct CDR3 sequences; around three fifths of them were counted only once. Of the sample, about 6.5% falls within the top ten clones.

Blood RNA was extracted from unsorted whole blood with TRIzol reagent; germline DNA came from the DNeasy Blood & Tissue kit. Sequences were obtained from peripheral blood. These TCRs come from a man aged 35 to 55 with primary liver carcinoma and hepatitis B virus infection.

As to this clonotype: Lacking the conserved final phenylalanine or tryptophan, this CDR3 likely reflects a read error. The chain carries TRBV6-1 and TRBJ2-1; D may be TRBD2 (5 bases). The V and J ends lost 8 bases and 7 bases respectively, with 21 bases between them. The CDR3 loop spans 15 amino acids. The germline gives CDR1 MNHNS, CDR2 SASEGT. CDR3 nucleotide sequence: TGTGCCAGCCGATTTCTAGAGGGATCGGGTAATGAGCAGTTCCTC. This encodes CASRFLEGSGNEQFL.

DNA for the CDR3: TGTGTCAGTAGCCATGGCTGTGGGGTGGAAAACGAGCAGTACTTC. As protein: CVSSHGCGVENEQYF. The chain joins TRBV11-2 to TRBJ2-7, with D unresolved. The CDR3 sequence is 15 residues long. Germline-derived CDR1 and CDR2 are SGHAT and FQNNGV.

This clonotype occurred many times. The rearrangement joins TRBV6-5 to TRBJ1-1; tentative D call: TRBD1 (5 bases). The CDR3 covers 16 residues. The germline V gene encodes CDR1 MNHEY and CDR2 SVGAGI. Deletions cut 6 bases from V and 1 base from J, with 18 bases between. CDR3 residues: CASRPPPTVRNTEAFF. DNA for the CDR3: TGTGCCAGCAGACCCCCCCCGACAGTTAGGAACACTGAAGCTTTCTTT.

Concerning this clonotype: Possible read error: a much larger clone is one base away. The V gene is TRBV29-1, the J gene TRBJ2-1; D remains unclear. This CDR3 comprises 12 residues. Germline V gene data show CDR1 as SQVTM and CDR2 as ANQGSEA. CDR3 DNA sequence: TGCAGCGTTGATATCTCCTACAATAAGCAGTTCTTC. Translating gives CSVDISYNKQFF.

The chain recombines TRBV30 with TRBJ2-7; TRBD2 aligns across 12 bases. There are 15 residues in the CDR3. V lost 3 bases and J lost 5; bases outside the gene matches: 8. Germline values: CDR1 GTSNPN, CDR2 SVGIG (reference sequence). Here the CDR3 reads CAWSFLAGGSHEQYF. Here the CDR3 DNA reads TGTGCCTGGAGCTTTCTAGCGGGAGGGAGCCACGAGCAGTACTTC.

V usage is TRBV11-1 and J usage is TRBJ2-7, with TRBD2 identical over 11 bases. There are 15 residues in the CDR3. V shed 9 bases, J shed 3 bases, and the junction held 10 bases outside the gene matches. The germline gives CDR1 SGHAT, CDR2 FQDESV (reference sequence). In nucleotides, the CDR3 is TGTGCCAGAGGCTTAACTAGCGGGAGAAACTACGAGCAGTACTTC. Translation: CARGLTSGRNYEQYF. The variable domain in full, completed from reference TRBV11-1 and TRBJ2-7, reads EAEVAQSPRYKITEKSQAVAFWCDPISGHATLYWYRQILGQGPELLVQFQDESVVDDSQLPKDRFSAERLKGVDSTLKIQPAELGDSAMYLCARGLTSGRNYEQYFGPGTRLTVT.

With respect to this clonotype: A much larger clone differs from this one at a single base, so this may be a read error. In nucleotides, the CDR3 is TGCGCCAGCAGCCAAAATGGGCTTAACGAGCAGTACTTC. As protein: CASSQNGLNEQYF. The chain has TRBV4-2 and TRBJ2-7; D gene unclear. This CDR3 spans 13 amino acids. Per germline, CDR1 LGHNA and CDR2 YNFKEQ.

This clonotype was seen a single time. One base away lies a much larger clone, so this may be a sequencing read error. This sequence joins TRBV28 and TRBJ1-4, with D tentatively TRBD1 (5 bases). This CDR3 is 11 amino acids long. Germline CDR1 is MDHEN and CDR2 is SYDVKM. The CDR3 region is CASTEGEKLLF. The CDR3 DNA is TGTGCCAGCACCGAAGGGGAAAAACTGCTTTTT.

There are many counts of this clonotype. The chain couples TRBV12-3 or TRBV12-4 to TRBJ1-2; D is unresolved. The CDR3 sequence is 13 residues long. Trimming removed 6 bases from V and 2 bases from J, with 10 bases in between. In DNA form, the CDR3 reads TGTGCCAGCAGCCGCCAAGGGAACTATGGCTACACCTTC. As protein: CASSRQGNYGYTF.

This clonotype was recorded a few times. The genes are TRBV24-1 and TRBJ2-1, with D possibly TRBD1 on 6 matching bases. CDR1 is KGHDR and CDR2 is SFDVKD in the germline V gene. This CDR3 has 13 amino acids. Trimming removed 5 bases from V and 10 bases from J, with 14 bases in between. The CDR3 reads CATSAHRETEQFF. The DNA of the CDR3 is TGTGCCACCAGTGCGCACAGGGAGACAGAGCAGTTCTTC.

This clonotype was detected only a few times. The CDR3 region has the DNA TGTGCCTGGAGTGTAGTCTTTGGGGATGGCTACACCTTC. Translation gives CAWSVVFGDGYTF. The genes are TRBV30 and TRBJ1-2; no definite D call. The CDR3 runs to 13 residues. Trimming took off 0 bases at V and 6 bases at J, with 11 bases between the two ends. Germline V gives CDR1 GTSNPN, CDR2 SVGIG (reference sequence).

On this clonotype itself: One junction end disagrees with the germline gene, perhaps due to a read error. This chain uses TRBV11-2 with TRBJ2-7; 8 nucleotides agree with TRBD2. The CDR3 covers 15 residues. In germline, CDR1 is SGHAT, CDR2 FQNNGV. The CDR3 DNA is TGTGTCAGCAGCTTGGATTGGCGGGAGGCCTACGAGCAGTACTTC. Amino acids: CVSSLDWREAYEQYF.

This clonotype was seen many times. J is TRBJ2-7 and V is TRBV5-1, with D perhaps matching TRBD2 (6 bases). Germline V gene sequence: CDR1 SGHRS, CDR2 YFSETQ. Trimming shortened V by 0 bases and J by 2 bases, and 12 bases separated the two germline ends. The CDR3 covers 15 residues. The CDR3 reads CASSLGGEETYEQYF. The CDR3, as DNA: TGCGCCAGCAGCTTGGGCGGGGAGGAGACCTACGAGCAGTACTTC.

In this sample, this clonotype turned up once. This may arise from a read error, as a much more abundant clone is one base away. V usage is TRBV4-2 and J usage is TRBJ1-1; D gene ambiguous. CDR3 size: 14 residues. CDR1 is LGHNA and CDR2 is YNFKEQ in the germline V gene. V was clipped by 0 bases and J by 2 bases, with 7 bases between them. CDR3 sequence reads: CASSQDQQNTEAFF. In DNA form, the CDR3 reads TGTGCCAGCAGCCAAGATCAACAAAACACTGAAGCTTTCTTT.

This clonotype was counted at least ten times. This rearrangement joins TRBV4-2 to TRBJ2-5; 7 bases are a match to TRBD2. V lost 0 bases, J lost 2 bases, and 3 bases stayed unmatched. CDR3 length equals 15 residues. Per germline, CDR1 LGHNA and CDR2 YNFKEQ. The CDR3 nucleotides read TGTGCCAGCAGCCAAGACGCTAGCGGACAAGAGACCCAGTACTTC. Translation gives CASSQDASGQETQYF.

The chain recombines TRBV30 with TRBJ2-3; 12 bases agree with TRBD1. CDR1 is GTSNPN, CDR2 SVGIG, per germline (reference sequence). Trimming cost V 0 bases and J 6 bases; bases outside gene matches: 10. The CDR3 sequence is 17 residues long. The CDR3: CAWSVNLGQGARDTQYF. The CDR3 DNA is TGTGCCTGGAGTGTAAACCTGGGACAGGGGGCGAGGGATACGCAGTATTTT.

In this sample, this clonotype turned up many times. V and J are TRBV11-2 and TRBJ2-1; the match to TRBD2 covers 8 bases. The V segment lost 4 bases and the J segment 0 bases; nucleotides outside the gene matches: 2. CDR1 is SGHAT, CDR2 FQNNGV, per germline. There are 15 residues in the CDR3. CDR3 residues: CASSSGTSSYNEQFF. The CDR3 DNA follows: TGTGCCAGCAGCTCCGGGACTAGCTCCTACAATGAGCAGTTCTTC.

Remarks on this clonotype: This could be a read error, since a much larger clone is one nucleotide away. The V gene is TRBV6-1, the J gene TRBJ1-1, with D possibly matching TRBD1 (5 bases). The CDR3 is made up of 15 amino acids. The ends were cut back, 0 bases at V and 5 bases at J, with 13 bases in the middle. Germline V gene lookup returns CDR1 MNHNS and CDR2 SASEGT. The CDR3 region is CASSEAWGTKTEAFF. The CDR3 DNA is TGTGCCAGCAGTGAAGCCTGGGGGACGAAGACTGAAGCTTTCTTT.

This clonotype was seen just once. Possible read error: a much larger clone is one base away. The conserved phenylalanine or tryptophan normally closing the CDR3 is absent here, so this likely arose from a read error. The J gene is TRBJ1-6, the V gene TRBV10-2; D gene ambiguous. Germline loops: CDR1 WSHSY, CDR2 SAAADI. Deletions cut 5 bases from V and 9 bases from J, with 14 bases between. CDR3 length equals 14 residues. The CDR3 sequence is CASSSGSVGSPLHY. CDR3 coding DNA: TGCGCCAGCAGTTCGGGATCCGTGGGTTCACCCCTCCACTAT.

In its sample, this clonotype was seen many times. This chain connects TRBV4-3 to TRBJ2-3, with unresolved D. The CDR3 sequence is 13 residues long. Trimming left V 0 bases short and J 4 bases short, with 5 bases between. Germline V gene sequence: CDR1 LGHNA, CDR2 YSLEER. CDR3 in DNA: TGCGCCAGCAGCCAAGAAAGGCCAGATACGCAGTATTTT. Encoded protein: CASSQERPDTQYF.

A remark on this clonotype: The junction departs from the called germline gene at one end, perhaps through a read error. The chain uses TRBV6-1 and TRBJ2-3; D gene uncertain. The germline V gene encodes CDR1 MNHNS and CDR2 SASEGT. The CDR3 covers 14 residues. CDR3 region: CASSEFSILDAQYF. CDR3 coding DNA: TGTGCCAGCAGTGAATTTAGCATCCTAGATGCGCAGTATTTT.

The chain employs TRBV10-2 and TRBJ2-7; a possible D gene is TRBD1 (6 bases). Per the germline V gene, CDR1 is WSHSY and CDR2 is SAAADI. V was pared by 3 bases and J by 3 bases, with 12 bases between. This CDR3 contains 14 residues. CDR3 sequence (DNA): TGCGCCAGCAGTGACCCTGACAGGCTCTACGAGCAGTACTTC. Its translation is CASSDPDRLYEQYF.

In the case of this clonotype: At one of its ends the junction is not consistent with the germline gene, which may arise from a read error. This chain uses TRBV11-2 with TRBJ1-1, with D unresolved. CDR1 SGHAT and CDR2 FQNNGV come from the germline V gene. This CDR3 comprises 15 residues. In DNA form, the CDR3 reads TGTGCCAGCAGCTTGCGCGGAAACTTGAACATTGAAGCGTTCTTT. Its translation: CASSLRGNLNIEAFF. The complete variable domain, with remaining parts taken from reference TRBV11-2 and TRBJ1-1, reads EAGVAQSPRYKIIEKRQSVAFWCNPISGHATLYWYQQILGQGPKLLIQFQNNGVVDDSQLPKDRFSAERLKGVDSTLKIQPAKLEDSAVYLCASSLRGNLNIEAFFGQGTRLTVV.

Concerning this clonotype itself: The CDR3 does not close with the conserved phenylalanine or tryptophan, likely indicating a read error. V usage is TRBV28 and J usage is TRBJ2-7, with D maybe TRBD2 (5 bases). The CDR3 consists of 14 residues. V was clipped by 7 bases and J by 2 bases, with 15 bases between them. Germline loops: CDR1 MDHEN, CDR2 SYDVKM. The CDR3, as DNA: TGTGCCAGCACCCGGGGTAGCCGGACCTACGAGCAGTACTGC. It encodes CASTRGSRTYEQYC.

V gene TRBV2 combines with J gene TRBJ2-1; D is possibly TRBD2 (6 bases). The CDR3 has 15 amino acids. Trimming removed 1 base from V and 4 bases from J, with 11 bases in between. Germline values: CDR1 SNHLY, CDR2 FYNNEI. For the CDR3, the DNA is TGTGCCAGCAGTGAAGTGGTTAGCGGATACAATGAGCAGTTCTTC. Its translation is CASSEVVSGYNEQFF. Together with reference TRBV2 and TRBJ2-1, the CDR3 gives the full variable domain: EPEVTQTPSHQVTQMGQEVILRCVPISNHLYFYWYRQILGQKVEFLVSFYNNEISEKSEIFDDQFSVERPDGSNFTLKIRSTKLEDSAMYFCASSEVVSGYNEQFFGPGTRLTVL.

With respect to this clonotype: Sequence at one end of the junction differs from germline and may be a read error. V is TRBV4-1 and J is TRBJ2-1; D unresolved. Germline V gene sequence: CDR1 MGHRA, CDR2 YSYEKL. CDR3 length: 15 residues. CDR3 residues: CANSPSPRYYNEQFF. Written as DNA, the CDR3 is TGCGCCAACAGCCCAAGCCCGAGGTACTACAATGAGCAGTTCTTC.

The rearrangement joins TRBV28 to TRBJ1-3, with D possibly being TRBD1 (6 bases). The V gene's germline CDR1 is MDHEN and CDR2 SYDVKM. This CDR3 spans 13 amino acids. The V and J ends lost 8 bases and 6 bases respectively, with 14 bases between them. The CDR3 region is CASRGAGVNTIYF. The CDR3 region has the DNA TGTGCCAGCCGGGGGGCAGGTGTAAACACCATATATTTT. Looking up the rest from reference TRBV28 and TRBJ1-3 gives the full variable domain: DVKVTQSSRYLVKRTGEKVFLECVQDMDHENMFWYRQDPGLGLRLIYFSYDVKMKEKGDIPEGYSVSREKKERFSLILESASTNQTSMYLCASRGAGVNTIYFGEGSWLTVV.